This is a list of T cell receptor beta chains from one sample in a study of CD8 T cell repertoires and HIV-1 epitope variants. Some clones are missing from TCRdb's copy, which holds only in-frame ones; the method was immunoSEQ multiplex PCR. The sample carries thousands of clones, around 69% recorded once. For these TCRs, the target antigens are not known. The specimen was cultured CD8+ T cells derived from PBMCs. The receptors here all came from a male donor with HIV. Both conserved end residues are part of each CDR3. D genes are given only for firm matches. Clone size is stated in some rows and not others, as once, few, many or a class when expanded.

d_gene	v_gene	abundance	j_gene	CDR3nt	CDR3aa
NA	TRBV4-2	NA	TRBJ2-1	TGTGCCAGCAGCCAAGTGACAGGGAGGGAGGGATACAATGAGCAGTTCTTC	CASSQVTGREGYNEQFF
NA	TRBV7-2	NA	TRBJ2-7	TGTGCCAGCAGCTCCTCCCTAGTAGGGAGTCGCTACGAGCAGTACTTC	CASSSSLVGSRYEQYF
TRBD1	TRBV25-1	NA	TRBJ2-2	TGTGCCAGCAGGGACAGGGGGGACCTGAACACCGGGGAGCTGTTTTTT	CASRDRGDLNTGELFF
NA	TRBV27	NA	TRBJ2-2	TGTGCCAGCAGTTTGCCAGGGTCTGCGAACACCGGGGAGCTGTTTTTT	CASSLPGSANTGELFF
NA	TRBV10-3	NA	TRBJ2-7	TGTGCCATCAGTGATATCGGGGGTCCCCACGAGCAGTACTTC	CAISDIGGPHEQYF
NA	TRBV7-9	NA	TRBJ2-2	TGTGCCAGCATCCCCGGGACTTTGAACACCGGGGAGCTGTTTTTT	CASIPGTLNTGELFF
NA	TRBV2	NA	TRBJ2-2	TGTGCCAGCGGCCCAGCGCCCGGGGAGCTGTTTTTT	CASGPAPGELFF
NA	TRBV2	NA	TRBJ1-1	TGTGCCAGCAGTGAAGGGGGCACTGAAGCTTTCTTT	CASSEGGTEAFF
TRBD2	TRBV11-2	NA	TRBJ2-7	TGTGCCAGCAGCTCCCAACCCGGTACTAGCGGGAGAGGGTACGAGCAGTACTTC	CASSSQPGTSGRGYEQYF
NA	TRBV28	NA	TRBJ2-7	TGTGCCAGCAGTTTAGACAGCTCCTACGAGCAGTACTTC	CASSLDSSYEQYF
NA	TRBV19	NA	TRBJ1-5	TGTGCCAGTAGTACCGACGGCTACAATCAGCCCCAGCATTTT	CASSTDGYNQPQHF
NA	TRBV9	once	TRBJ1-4	TGTGCCAGCAGCTCCAGGCTTACAGGGTGGGACACGACAACTAATGAAAAACTGTTTTTT	CASSSRLTGWDTTTNEKLFF
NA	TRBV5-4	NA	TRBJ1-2	TGCGCCAGCAGCCAAGATCCCGTCGAACTCGACTATGGCTACACCTTC	CASSQDPVELDYGYTF
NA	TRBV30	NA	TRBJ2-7	TGTGCCTGGGAAATCCCAGGGTGGTACGAGCAGTACTTC	CAWEIPGWYEQYF
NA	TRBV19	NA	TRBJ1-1	TGTGCCAGTAGTATAGGTCTACGGGGATACACTGAAGCTTTCTTT	CASSIGLRGYTEAFF
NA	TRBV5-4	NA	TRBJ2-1	TGTGCCAGCAGCTTGTCGCAGGGCAGCGAGCAGTTCTTC	CASSLSQGSEQFF
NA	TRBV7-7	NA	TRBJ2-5	TGTGCTAGCAGCGCAACAAAGGGTCCAAGAGGGGTCGAGACCCAGTACTTC	CASSATKGPRGVETQYF
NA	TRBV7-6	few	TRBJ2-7	TGTGCCAGCAGCTTAGAGGCAGACTCCTACTACGAGCAGTACTTC	CASSLEADSYYEQYF
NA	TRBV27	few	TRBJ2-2	TGTGCCAGCAGTTTCGGGGTGAACACCGGGGAGCTGTTTTTT	CASSFGVNTGELFF
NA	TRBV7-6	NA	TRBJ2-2	TGTGCCAGCAGCTTAGTTGGACTCCCGACCGGGGAGCTGTTTTTT	CASSLVGLPTGELFF
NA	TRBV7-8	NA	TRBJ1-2	TGTGCCAGCAGCTTACTGGACAGCGATGGCTACACCTTC	CASSLLDSDGYTF
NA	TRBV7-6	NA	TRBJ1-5	TGTGCCAGCTCCCCTTGGGGGAATCAGCCCCAGCATTTT	CASSPWGNQPQHF
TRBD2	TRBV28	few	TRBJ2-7	TGTGCCAGCACCGAAGGACTAGCGGGTACCTACGAGCAGTACTTC	CASTEGLAGTYEQYF
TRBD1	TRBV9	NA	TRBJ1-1	TGTGCCAGCAGCGCCCCTCAGGGGGCGAGTCGTTTGAACACTGAAGCTTTCTTT	CASSAPQGASRLNTEAFF
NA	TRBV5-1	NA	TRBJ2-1	TGCGCCAGCAGCCAGACCGGGACCGAGTACAATGAGCAGTTCTTC	CASSQTGTEYNEQFF
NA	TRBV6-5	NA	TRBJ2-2	TGTGCCAGCAGGTCTACTTCGGCAACCGGGGAGCTGTTTTTT	CASRSTSATGELFF
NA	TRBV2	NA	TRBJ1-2	TGTGCCAGCAGTGATGGGGCAGGGTTTGGCTATGGCTACACCTTC	CASSDGAGFGYGYTF
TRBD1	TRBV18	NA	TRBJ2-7	TGTGCCAGCTCACCAAGGGACAGGGGCTTCCCCCGCTCCTACGAGCAGTACTTC	CASSPRDRGFPRSYEQYF
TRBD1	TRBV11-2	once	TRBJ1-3	TGTGCCAGCAGCCCTTGGACAGGGGAAAACACCATATATTTT	CASSPWTGENTIYF
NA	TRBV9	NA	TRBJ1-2	TGTGCCAGCAGCGCTGTGGACTCTCTGACTAACTATGGCTACACCTTC	CASSAVDSLTNYGYTF
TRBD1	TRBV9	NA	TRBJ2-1	TGTGCCAGCAGCCCTGAGACAGGGGGTTATTACAATGAGCAGTTCTTC	CASSPETGGYYNEQFF
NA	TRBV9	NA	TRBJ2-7	TGTGCCAGCAGCGCTCAGGGGGGGAGTCCCGAGCAGTACTTC	CASSAQGGSPEQYF
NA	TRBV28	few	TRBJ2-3	TGTGCCAGCAGTCCGGTAGTAAGCACAGATACGCAGTATTTT	CASSPVVSTDTQYF
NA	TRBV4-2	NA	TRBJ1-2	TGTGCCAGCAGCCAAGGGCCCGGGGGTAGTGGCTACACCTTC	CASSQGPGGSGYTF
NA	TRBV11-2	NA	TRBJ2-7	TGTGCCAGCAGCTTGGGTCGTAGCGTCGGGACCTACGAGCAGTACTTC	CASSLGRSVGTYEQYF
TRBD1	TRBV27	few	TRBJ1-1	TGTGCCAGCAGTTGGACAGGGAACACTGAAGCTTTCTTT	CASSWTGNTEAFF